These 8 T cell receptor beta chains originate from one sample sequenced in a study of CD8+CD57+ T cells in acquired aplastic anemia. Only patients with CD8+CD57+ cell expansion on flow cytometry were chosen for sequencing. The TCR beta profiling, which covered VDJ combination and CDR3 sequence, was carried out using genomic DNA as the template. TCRdb analysed the reads with MiXCR anew, one entry per CDR3 protein. Of about 160,000 distinct CDR3 sequences listed, 45% to 50% are singletons. Input material: sorted CD4+, CD8+, or CD8+CD57+ T cells (not recorded which) from PBMCs. These receptor sequences come from a human donor with aplastic anemia.

The chain employs TRBV2 and TRBJ1-2, with a tentative D call TRBD1 (5 bases). Trimming pared 4 bases from V and 5 bases from J, leaving 8 bases between. Germline lookup yields CDR1 SNHLY and CDR2 FYNNEI. This CDR3 has 12 residues. CDR3 nucleotides: TGTGCCAGCAGTGCAGGGCTTTATGGCTACACCTTC. It is translated as CASSAGLYGYTF.

This chain links TRBV20-1 with TRBJ2-7; D perhaps matches TRBD1 (5 bases). This CDR3 comprises 12 residues. The germline V gene has CDR1 DFQATT and CDR2 SNEGSKA (reference sequence). V was cut by 6 bases and J by 5 bases, with 14 bases left in between. The CDR3 sequence is CSAHSGANEQYF. The CDR3 region has the DNA TGCAGTGCGCACAGTGGGGCCAACGAGCAGTACTTC.

This chain uses TRBV7-8 with TRBJ1-5; maybe TRBD1 (5 bases). The CDR3 contains 14 residues. Germline V gives CDR1 SGHVS, CDR2 FQNEAQ. V lost 5 bases and J 7 bases, leaving 15 bases between the germline ends. Here the CDR3 reads CASSPVDSLQPQHF. The CDR3 nucleotides read TGTGCCAGCAGCCCAGTAGACAGTCTCCAGCCCCAGCATTTT.

This sequence joins TRBV7-2 and TRBJ2-7; D remains unclear. Germline V lookup: CDR1 SGHTA, CDR2 FQGNSA. V lost 5 bases and J lost 3, with 11 bases in between. The CDR3 spans 13 residues. CDR3 residues: CASSRANIYEQYF. The CDR3 DNA reads as TGTGCCAGCAGCCGGGCCAACATCTACGAGCAGTACTTC.

The gene calls are TRBV5-1 and TRBJ2-1; 9 bases are shared with TRBD2. The CDR3 totals 14 residues. With V trimmed by 5 bases and J by 7 bases, 7 bases remained unmatched. CDR1 is SGHRS, CDR2 YFSETQ, per germline. CDR3 in DNA: TGCGCCAGCAGTGGGGGACTAGCAGTGAATGAGCAGTTCTTC. Translated, it gives CASSGGLAVNEQFF.

This clonotype was seen repeatedly, ten times or more. The V gene is TRBV25-1, the J gene TRBJ1-4, with D unresolved. Trimming pared 0 bases from V and 2 bases from J, leaving 7 bases between. The CDR3 runs to 15 residues. Germline V gene sequence: CDR1 MGHDK, CDR2 SYGVNS. In nucleotides, the CDR3 is TGTGCCAGCAGTGAATATAGGAACACTAATGAAAAACTGTTTTTT. This translates into CASSEYRNTNEKLFF. Using reference TRBV25-1 and TRBJ1-4 for the parts outside the CDR3, the full variable domain is EADIYQTPRYLVIGTGKKITLECSQTMGHDKMYWYQQDPGMELHLIHYSYGVNSTEKGDLSSESTVSRIRTEHFPLTLESARPSHTSQYLCASSEYRNTNEKLFFGSGTQLSVL.

This clonotype has only a few counts. The chain employs TRBV20-1 and TRBJ2-7; D gene unclear. V lost 6 bases and J lost 1, with 10 bases in between. This CDR3 contains 12 residues. Germline-derived CDR1 and CDR2 are DFQATT and SNEGSKA (reference sequence). CDR3 loop: CSASGGSYEQYF. The CDR3 bases are TGCAGTGCAAGTGGTGGTTCCTACGAGCAGTACTTC.

This sequence joins TRBV2 and TRBJ1-1, with 9 bases fitting TRBD1. Trimming cost V 5 bases and J 7 bases; bases outside gene matches: 11. The germline gives CDR1 SNHLY, CDR2 FYNNEI. The CDR3 spans 15 residues. CDR3 nucleotides: TGTGCCAGCAGTCCCGGGACAGGGATTTTTGATGAAGCTTTCTTT. It is translated as CASSPGTGIFDEAFF. Based on the CDR3 plus reference TRBV2 and TRBJ1-1, the full variable domain is EPEVTQTPSHQVTQMGQEVILRCVPISNHLYFYWYRQILGQKVEFLVSFYNNEISEKSEIFDDQFSVERPDGSNFTLKIRSTKLEDSAMYFCASSPGTGIFDEAFFGQGTRLTVV.